This entry features one TCR beta chain sequence. Its specificity is unknown. The record originates from a study of circulating and synovial CD4+ cells in juvenile arthritis. General observations from the study: Circulating pathogenic-like lymphocytes shared a substantially higher fraction of CDR3 sequences with synovium than bulk blood. These repertoires were less diverse than bulk blood CD4 repertoires.

The data were produced by immunoSEQ multiplex PCR, yet TCRdb's version contains in-frame clones alone and is incomplete. In the table there are about 33,000 clones, over 90% of which are singletons. The CDR3 runs to 15 residues. Deletions cut 2 bases from V and 4 bases from J, with 12 bases between. Germline V gene data show CDR1 as SEHNR and CDR2 as FQNEAQ (reference sequence). Donors were patients with active juvenile idiopathic arthritis. The clonotype was recovered from a human donor with juvenile idiopathic arthritis. Sequencing was performed on CD4+ T cells from blood. The V gene is TRBV7-9, the J gene TRBJ2-4; a weak D match, TRBD1 (5 bases). CDR3 loop: CASSLRAGLKNIQYF. The CDR3 DNA follows: TGTGCCAGCAGCTTACGGGCAGGGTTGAAAAACATTCAGTACTTC.